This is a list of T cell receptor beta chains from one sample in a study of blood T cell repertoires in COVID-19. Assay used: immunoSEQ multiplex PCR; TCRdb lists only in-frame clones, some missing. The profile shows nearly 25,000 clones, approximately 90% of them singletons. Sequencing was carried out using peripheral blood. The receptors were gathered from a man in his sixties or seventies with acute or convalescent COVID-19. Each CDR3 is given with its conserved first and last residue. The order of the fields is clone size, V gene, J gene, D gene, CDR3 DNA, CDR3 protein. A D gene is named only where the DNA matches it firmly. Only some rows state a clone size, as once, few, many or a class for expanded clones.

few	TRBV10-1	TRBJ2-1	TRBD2	TGCGCCAGCAGTGTGCTAGCGGGAGGGAATGAGCAGTTCTTC	CASSVLAGGNEQFF
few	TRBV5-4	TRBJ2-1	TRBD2	TGTGCCAGCAGCTTCTGGCGACTAGCGGGTTACAATGAGCAGTTCTTC	CASSFWRLAGYNEQFF
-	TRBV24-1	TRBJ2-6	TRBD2	TGTGCCACCAGTGATGGACTAGCGGGAGCGTGGGCCAACGTCCTGACTTTC	CATSDGLAGAWANVLTF
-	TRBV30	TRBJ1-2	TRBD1	TGTGCCTGGAGTGTGGACAGGGCCTATGGCTACACCTTC	CAWSVDRAYGYTF
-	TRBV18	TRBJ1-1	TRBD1	TGTGCCAGCTCACCAGGGACAGGGGGCACGGAAGCTTTCTTT	CASSPGTGGTEAFF
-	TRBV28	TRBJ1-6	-	TGTGCCAGCACGCGGGGGATGTATAATTCACCCCTCCACTTT	CASTRGMYNSPLHF
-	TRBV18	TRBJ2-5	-	TGTGCCAGCTCACCAGGGGCCCAAGAGACCCAGTACTTC	CASSPGAQETQYF
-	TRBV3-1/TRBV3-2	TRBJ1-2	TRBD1	TGTGCCAGCAGCCTTGGGACAGGGGAAATCTATGGCTACACCTTC	CASSLGTGEIYGYTF
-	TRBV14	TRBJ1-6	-	TGTGCCAGCAGCCATCCGGAGGGCTCCTATAATTCACCCCTCCACTTT	CASSHPEGSYNSPLHF
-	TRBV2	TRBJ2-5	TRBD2	TGTGCCAGCAGTGAAGCGAACGGGGAGGGGGAGACCCAGTACTTC	CASSEANGEGETQYF
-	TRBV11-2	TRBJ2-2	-	TGTGCCAGCGTATACGGTGGGCCCGCGAACACCGGGGAGCTGTTTTTT	CASVYGGPANTGELFF
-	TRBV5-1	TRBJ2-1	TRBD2	TGCGCCAGCAGCCAGGCTAGCGGGAGGGCCACGGATGAGCAGTTCTTC	CASSQASGRATDEQFF
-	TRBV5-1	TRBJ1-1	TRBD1	TGCGCCAGCAGCTTGGAGGGACAGCTGGGAGCAGCTTTCTTT	CASSLEGQLGAAFF
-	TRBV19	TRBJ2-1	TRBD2	TGTGCCAGTAGTATTCGGCGGGGGGGCGCCTACAATGAGCAGTTCTTC	CASSIRRGGAYNEQFF
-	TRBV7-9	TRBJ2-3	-	TGTGCCAGCAGCTTGGAGGGCAGCACAGATACGCAGTATTTT	CASSLEGSTDTQYF
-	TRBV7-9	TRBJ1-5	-	TGTGCCAGCAGCCCAGTACAGGGTGGCGATCAGCCCCAGCATTTT	CASSPVQGGDQPQHF
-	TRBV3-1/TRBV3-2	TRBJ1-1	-	TGTGCCAGCAGCCAAGTGGCCTGGGGCGAGGAAAGAACTGAAGCTTTCTTT	CASSQVAWGEERTEAFF
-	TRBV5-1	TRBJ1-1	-	TGCGCCAGCGGCACAGAGAACACTGAAGCTTTCTTT	CASGTENTEAFF
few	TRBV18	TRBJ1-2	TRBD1	TGTGCCAGTTACTCGGGACAGGGGAATTTGGGCTACACCTTC	CASYSGQGNLGYTF
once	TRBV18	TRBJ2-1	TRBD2	TGTGCCAGCTCACCCCAGGGAGGGAACTACAATGAGCAGTTCTTC	CASSPQGGNYNEQFF
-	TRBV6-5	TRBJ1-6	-	TGTGCCAGCAGTTACCTCGGACAATATAATTCACCCCTCCACTTT	CASSYLGQYNSPLHF
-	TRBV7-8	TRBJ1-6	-	TGTGCCAGCAGCTTAGCGGCCAGGCTCCACTTT	CASSLAARLHF
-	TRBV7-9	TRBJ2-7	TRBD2	TGTGCCAGCAGCGGACTAGCGCACGAGCAGTACTTC	CASSGLAHEQYF
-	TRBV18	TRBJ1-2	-	TGTGCCAGCTCACCGCCCCCAGGGCGGAACTATGGCTACACCTTC	CASSPPPGRNYGYTF
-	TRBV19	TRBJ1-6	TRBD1	TGTGCCAGTAGTCTGACAGGGGAGAATTCACCCCTCCACTTT	CASSLTGENSPLHF
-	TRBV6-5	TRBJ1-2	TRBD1	TGTGCCAGCAGTTACGGGGACAGGGTAAACTATGGCTACACCTTC	CASSYGDRVNYGYTF
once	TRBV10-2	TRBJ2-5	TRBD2	TGCGCCAGCAGAAATCGAGCGGGAGGAACCGCCCAAGAGACCCAGTACTTC	CASRNRAGGTAQETQYF
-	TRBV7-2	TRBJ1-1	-	TGTGCCAGCAGCTTCCGAGGGGGTGACACTGAAGCTTTCTTT	CASSFRGGDTEAFF
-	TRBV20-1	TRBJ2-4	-	TGCAGTGCTCTCGAAAACATTCAGTACTTC	CSALENIQYF